The 13 T cell receptor beta chains listed next were all sequenced from one sample in a study of blood T cells in healthy people across ages. PCR was performed a second time for roughly 7 to 11 cycles using a sample-barcoded 5' primer and a J-beta primer mix. TCRdb passed the 5' RACE reads through MiXCR, listing each CDR3 protein once. The sample lists approximately 770,000 distinct CDR3 sequences; roughly 64% were seen once. The sequenced material came from blood. The receptors were gathered from a man between 25 and 39 years old in good health.

This clonotype was found a few times. The chain couples TRBV15 to TRBJ1-4; no clear D. V was pared by 3 bases and J by 7 bases, with 9 bases between. Looked up from germline, CDR1 is LNHNV and CDR2 is YYDKDF (reference sequence). The CDR3 covers 13 residues. As DNA, the CDR3 is TGTGCCACCAGCAGCCGCTCTGGTGAAAAACTGTTTTTT. Amino acid sequence: CATSSRSGEKLFF.

This clonotype has a handful of counts. The J gene is TRBJ2-5, the V gene TRBV5-1; D could derive from TRBD1 or TRBD2 (7 bases each). CDR1 and CDR2 from the germline V gene are SGHRS and YFSETQ. This CDR3 has 16 residues. V dropped 4 bases and J dropped 0 bases, with 16 bases sitting between them. The CDR3 DNA reads TGCGCCAGCAGCCTATACAGGGGAGGGTACCAAGAGACCCAGTACTTC. This encodes CASSLYRGGYQETQYF. Complete variable domain (other parts from reference TRBV5-1 and TRBJ2-5): KAGVTQTPRYLIKTRGQQVTLSCSPISGHRSVSWYQQTPGQGLQFLFEYFSETQRNKGNFPGRFSGRQFSNSRSEMNVSTLELGDSALYLCASSLYRGGYQETQYFGPGTRLLVL.

The V and J genes are TRBV27 and TRBJ2-1; 10 nucleotides align to TRBD2. Germline trimming cut 5 bases from V and 4 bases from J; bases unmatched to any gene: 8. The CDR3 sequence is 16 residues long. In germline, CDR1 is MNHEY, CDR2 SMNVEV (reference sequence). CDR3 sequence (DNA): TGTGCCAGCAGTCCACTAGCGGGATCCGGTTACAATGAGCAGTTCTTC. It codes for CASSPLAGSGYNEQFF.

CDR3 in amino acids: CSASGNSAYEQYF. CDR3 coding DNA: TGCAGTGCTAGCGGGAATTCAGCCTACGAGCAGTACTTC. V is TRBV20-1 and J is TRBJ2-7; tentative D call: TRBD2 (5 bases). Germline CDR1 is DFQATT and CDR2 is SNEGSKA (reference sequence). V dropped 3 bases and J dropped 2 bases, with 11 bases sitting between them. This CDR3 is built from 13 residues.

The sample holds many counts of this clonotype. V usage is TRBV29-1 and J usage is TRBJ1-2; D is uncertain. Germline V gene lookup returns CDR1 SQVTM and CDR2 ANQGSEA. This CDR3 is built from 11 residues. Trimming took off 3 bases at V and 3 bases at J, with 5 bases between the two ends. The CDR3 region is CSVDGDYGYTF. CDR3 nucleotide sequence: TGCAGCGTTGATGGGGACTATGGCTACACCTTC.

The rearrangement joins TRBV27 to TRBJ2-7, with a tentative D call TRBD1 (5 bases). V gave up 2 bases and J gave up 2 bases, with 13 bases separating them. The V gene's germline CDR1 is MNHEY and CDR2 SMNVEV (reference sequence). The CDR3 loop spans 15 amino acids. The CDR3 DNA follows: TGTGCCAGCAGTTTAAAAGGGGTTCCCCCCTACGAGCAGTACTTC. Amino acids: CASSLKGVPPYEQYF.

About this clonotype: A much larger clone differs from this one at a single base, so this may be a read error. This chain joins TRBV20-1 and TRBJ2-1, with a tentative D call TRBD1 (6 bases). CDR3 size: 15 residues. Per germline, CDR1 DFQATT and CDR2 SNEGSKA (reference sequence). The V end lost 8 bases, the J end lost 0 bases, and 17 bases lay between the germline ends. CDR3: CSTLTGFSSYNEQFF. CDR3 sequence (DNA): TGCAGTACCCTGACAGGATTCTCCTCCTACAATGAGCAGTTCTTC.

The rearrangement uses TRBV29-1 and TRBJ2-7; 10 bases align to TRBD2. Germline values: CDR1 SQVTM, CDR2 ANQGSEA. V gave up 3 bases and J gave up 2 bases; unmatched junction bases: 10. This CDR3 spans 16 amino acids. The CDR3 reads CSVDGLAGVSAYEQYF. The CDR3 DNA follows: TGCAGCGTTGACGGGCTAGCGGGGGTATCGGCCTACGAGCAGTACTTC.

The chain uses TRBV6-1 and TRBJ1-2, with D unresolved. This CDR3 has 13 amino acids. The V gene lost 4 bases and the J gene lost 5 bases, with 11 bases spanning the gap. Germline CDR1 and CDR2: MNHNS and SASEGT. CDR3 sequence (DNA): TGTGCCAGCAGTGGAGGGCTTGGGTATGGCTACACCTTC. This encodes CASSGGLGYGYTF.

The rearrangement joins TRBV7-2 to TRBJ1-2; D is ambiguous. Trimming took off 2 bases at V and 5 bases at J, with 6 bases between the two ends. Germline-derived CDR1 and CDR2 are SGHTA and FQGNSA. The CDR3 is 12 residues long. CDR3 DNA: TGTGCCAGCAGCTTACGGGATTATGGCTACACCTTC. Translated, it gives CASSLRDYGYTF.

CDR3 amino acids: CASRPGLSNQPQHF. As DNA, the CDR3 is TGTGCCAGCAGACCCGGACTAAGCAATCAGCCCCAGCATTTT. V gene TRBV27 combines with J gene TRBJ1-5; D call uncertain. The germline V gene encodes CDR1 MNHEY and CDR2 SMNVEV (reference sequence). The germline V and J ends were trimmed by 6 bases and 1 base, with 10 bases remaining between them. CDR3 length: 14 residues.

This clonotype appeared a few times. This chain joins TRBV11-2 and TRBJ2-7; 7 positions match TRBD1. The germline gives CDR1 SGHAT, CDR2 FQNNGV. The CDR3 is 14 amino acids. V gave up 5 bases and J gave up 3 bases; unmatched junction bases: 7. The CDR3 spells CASSQQGSRYEQYF. DNA for the CDR3: TGTGCCAGCAGCCAACAGGGGAGTCGCTACGAGCAGTACTTC.

The chain employs TRBV6-1 and TRBJ1-2; D remains unclear. Trimming took off 3 bases at V and 8 bases at J, with 16 bases between the two ends. Germline CDR1 is MNHNS and CDR2 is SASEGT. The CDR3 consists of 14 residues. The CDR3 spells CASSESRTLWGYTF. The CDR3, as DNA: TGTGCCAGCAGTGAGTCCAGGACTCTCTGGGGCTACACCTTC.